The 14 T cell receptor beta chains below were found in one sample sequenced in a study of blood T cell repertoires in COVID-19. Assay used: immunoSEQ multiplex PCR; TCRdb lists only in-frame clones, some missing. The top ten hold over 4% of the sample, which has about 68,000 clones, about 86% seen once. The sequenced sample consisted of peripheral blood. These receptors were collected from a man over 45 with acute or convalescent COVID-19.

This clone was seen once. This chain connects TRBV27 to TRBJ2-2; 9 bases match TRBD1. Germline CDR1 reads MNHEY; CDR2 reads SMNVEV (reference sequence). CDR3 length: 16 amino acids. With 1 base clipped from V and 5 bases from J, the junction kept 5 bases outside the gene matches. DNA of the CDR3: TGTGCCAGCAGTTTATTAAACAGGGGGCATACCGGGGAGCTGTTTTTT. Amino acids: CASSLLNRGHTGELFF.

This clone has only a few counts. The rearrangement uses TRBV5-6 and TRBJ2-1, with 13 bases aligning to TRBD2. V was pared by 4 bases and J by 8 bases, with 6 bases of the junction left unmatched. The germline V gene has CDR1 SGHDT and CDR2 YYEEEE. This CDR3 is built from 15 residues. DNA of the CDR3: TGTGCCAGCAGCCCACTAGCGGGAGGGCCCCATGAGCAGTTCTTC. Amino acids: CASSPLAGGPHEQFF.

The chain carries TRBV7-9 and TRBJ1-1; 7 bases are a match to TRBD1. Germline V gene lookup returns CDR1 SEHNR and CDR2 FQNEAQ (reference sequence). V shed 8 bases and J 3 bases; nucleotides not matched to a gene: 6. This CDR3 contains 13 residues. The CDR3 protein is CASEDRTDTEAFF. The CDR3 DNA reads TGTGCCAGCGAGGACAGGACCGACACTGAAGCTTTCTTT.

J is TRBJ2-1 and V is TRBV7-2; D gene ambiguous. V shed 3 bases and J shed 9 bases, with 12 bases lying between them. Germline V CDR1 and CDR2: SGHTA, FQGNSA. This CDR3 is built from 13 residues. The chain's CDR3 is CASSFGPQPEQFF. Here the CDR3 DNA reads TGTGCCAGCAGCTTTGGCCCCCAACCTGAGCAGTTCTTC.

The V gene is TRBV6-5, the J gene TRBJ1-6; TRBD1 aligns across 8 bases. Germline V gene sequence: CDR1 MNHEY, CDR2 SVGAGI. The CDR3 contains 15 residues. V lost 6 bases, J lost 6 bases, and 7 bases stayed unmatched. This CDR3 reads CASRLDRGGNSPLHF. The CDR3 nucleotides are TGTGCCAGCAGGCTAGACAGGGGAGGTAATTCACCCCTCCACTTT.

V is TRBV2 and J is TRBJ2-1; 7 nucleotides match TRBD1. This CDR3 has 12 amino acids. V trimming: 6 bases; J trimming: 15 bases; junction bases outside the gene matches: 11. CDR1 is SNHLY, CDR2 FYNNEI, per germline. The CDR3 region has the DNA TGTGCCAGCAGGCCCGACAGGGTGGAGTCGTTCTTC. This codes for CASRPDRVESFF.

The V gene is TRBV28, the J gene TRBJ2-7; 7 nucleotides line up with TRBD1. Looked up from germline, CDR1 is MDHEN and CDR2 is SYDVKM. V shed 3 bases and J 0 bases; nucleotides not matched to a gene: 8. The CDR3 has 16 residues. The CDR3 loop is CASSFWGSGGSYEQYF. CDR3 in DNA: TGTGCCAGCAGTTTTTGGGGGTCAGGGGGCTCCTACGAGCAGTACTTC.

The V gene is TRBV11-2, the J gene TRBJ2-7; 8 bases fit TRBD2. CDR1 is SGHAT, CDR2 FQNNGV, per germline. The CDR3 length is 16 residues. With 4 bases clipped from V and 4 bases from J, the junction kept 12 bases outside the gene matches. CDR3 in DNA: TGTGCCAGCAGCTCCGTCGGATCCAGCGGGAGTTACGAGCAGTACTTC. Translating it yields CASSSVGSSGSYEQYF.

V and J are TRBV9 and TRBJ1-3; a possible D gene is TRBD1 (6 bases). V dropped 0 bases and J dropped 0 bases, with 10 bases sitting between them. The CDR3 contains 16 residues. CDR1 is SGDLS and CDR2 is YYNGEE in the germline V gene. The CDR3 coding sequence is TGTGCCAGCAGCGTAGGGGACACGAACTCTGGAAACACCATATATTTT. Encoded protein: CASSVGDTNSGNTIYF.

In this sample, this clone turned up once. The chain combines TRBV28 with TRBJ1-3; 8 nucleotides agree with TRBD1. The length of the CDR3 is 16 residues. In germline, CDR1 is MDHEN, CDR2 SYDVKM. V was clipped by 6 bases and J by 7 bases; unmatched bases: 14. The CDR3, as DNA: TGTGCCAGCAGAATCCGGACAGGGATCTTAATTAACACCATATATTTT. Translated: CASRIRTGILINTIYF.

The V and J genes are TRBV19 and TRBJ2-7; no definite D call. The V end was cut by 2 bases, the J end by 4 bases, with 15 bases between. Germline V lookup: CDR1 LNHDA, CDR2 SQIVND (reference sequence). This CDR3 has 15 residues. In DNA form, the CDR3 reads TGTGCCAGTAGTATATCCGGGTCCTCTGGTTACGAGCAGTACTTC. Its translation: CASSISGSSGYEQYF. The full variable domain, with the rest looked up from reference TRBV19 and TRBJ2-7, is DGGITQSPKYLFRKEGQNVTLSCEQNLNHDAMYWYRQDPGQGLRLIYYSQIVNDFQKGDIAEGYSVSREKKESFPLTVTSAQKNPTAFYLCASSISGSSGYEQYFGPGTRLTVT.

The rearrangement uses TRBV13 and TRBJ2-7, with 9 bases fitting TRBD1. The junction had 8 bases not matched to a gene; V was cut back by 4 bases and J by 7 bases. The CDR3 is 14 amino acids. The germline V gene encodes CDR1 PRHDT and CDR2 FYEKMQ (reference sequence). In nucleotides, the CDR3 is TGTGCCAGCAGCTCCGGACAGGGGACTTTGGAGCAGTACTTC. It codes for CASSSGQGTLEQYF. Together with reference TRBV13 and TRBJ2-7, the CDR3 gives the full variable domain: AAGVIQSPRHLIKEKRETATLKCYPIPRHDTVYWYQQGPGQDPQFLISFYEKMQSDKGSIPDRFSAQQFSDYHSELNMSSLELGDSALYFCASSSGQGTLEQYFGPGTRLTVT.

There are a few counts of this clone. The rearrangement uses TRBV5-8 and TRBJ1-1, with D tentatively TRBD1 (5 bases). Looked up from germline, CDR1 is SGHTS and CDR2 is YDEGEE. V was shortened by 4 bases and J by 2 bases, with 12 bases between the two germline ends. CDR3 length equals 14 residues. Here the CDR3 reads CASSPLDSNTEAFF. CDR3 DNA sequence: TGTGCCAGCAGCCCCCTCGACAGCAACACTGAAGCTTTCTTT.

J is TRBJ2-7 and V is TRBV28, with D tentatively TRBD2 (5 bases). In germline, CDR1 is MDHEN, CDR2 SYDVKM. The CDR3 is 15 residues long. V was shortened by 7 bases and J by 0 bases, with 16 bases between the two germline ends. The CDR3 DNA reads TGTGCCAGCATCAATGGACTTGCGAGCTCCTACGAGCAGTACTTC. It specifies CASINGLASSYEQYF.